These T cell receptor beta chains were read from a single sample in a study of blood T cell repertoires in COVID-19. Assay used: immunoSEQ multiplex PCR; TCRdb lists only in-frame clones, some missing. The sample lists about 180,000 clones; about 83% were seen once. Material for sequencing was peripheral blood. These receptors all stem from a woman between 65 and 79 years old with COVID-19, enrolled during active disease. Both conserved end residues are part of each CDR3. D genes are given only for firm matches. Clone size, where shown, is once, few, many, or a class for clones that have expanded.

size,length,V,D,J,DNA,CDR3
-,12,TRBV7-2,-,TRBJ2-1,TGTGCCAGCAGGGGAACAGGGAATGAGCAGTTCTTC,CASRGTGNEQFF
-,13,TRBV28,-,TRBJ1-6,TGTGCCAGCAGTTTTAGTCGGGGGGCCTTCCTCCACTTT,CASSFSRGAFLHF
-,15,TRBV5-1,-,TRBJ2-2,TGCGCCAGCCGGCCCTGGGACAATCCCACCGGGGAGCTGTTTTTT,CASRPWDNPTGELFF
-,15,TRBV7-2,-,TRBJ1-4,TGTGCCAGCAGCCCGCAGACAGCACAGAATGAAAAACTGTTTTTT,CASSPQTAQNEKLFF
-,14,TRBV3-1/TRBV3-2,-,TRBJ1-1,TGTGCCAGCAGCCAAGACCCCAGGGACACTGAAGCTTTCTTT,CASSQDPRDTEAFF
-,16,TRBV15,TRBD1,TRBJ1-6,TGTGCCACCAGCTATAACCCGACAGGGAGCGGGTCACCCCTCCACTTT,CATSYNPTGSGSPLHF
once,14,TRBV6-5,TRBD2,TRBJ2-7,TGTGCCAGCAGCGGACTAGCGGGAGTAGAAGAGCAGTACTTC,CASSGLAGVEEQYF
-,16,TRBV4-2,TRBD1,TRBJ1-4,TGTGCCAGCAGCCTGGGACAGGGGGATGAAAATGAAAAACTGTTTTTT,CASSLGQGDENEKLFF
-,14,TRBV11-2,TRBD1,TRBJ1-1,TGTGCCAGCAGCTTACAGGGGGCGGACACTGAAGCTTTCTTT,CASSLQGADTEAFF
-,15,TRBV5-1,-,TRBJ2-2,TGCGCCAGCAGCTTCACCGGAGGTCCGCCCGGGGAGCTGTTTTTT,CASSFTGGPPGELFF
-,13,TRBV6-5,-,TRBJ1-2,TGTGCCAGCAGTTACTCGGGGGGGTATGGCTACACCTTC,CASSYSGGYGYTF
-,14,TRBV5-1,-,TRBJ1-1,TGCGCCAGCAAGTTGCCCGGAGTGAACACTGAAGCTTTCTTT,CASKLPGVNTEAFF
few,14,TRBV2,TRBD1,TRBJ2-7,TGTGCCAGCACCACTCGGGGACAGGTATCCGAGCAGTACTTC,CASTTRGQVSEQYF
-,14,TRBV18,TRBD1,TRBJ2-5,TGTGCCAGCTCACTCTCGACAGGGGAAGAGACCCAGTACTTC,CASSLSTGEETQYF
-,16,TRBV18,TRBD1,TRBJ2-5,TGTGCCAGCTCATACTACTCTGACAGGGAACAAGAGACCCAGTACTTC,CASSYYSDREQETQYF
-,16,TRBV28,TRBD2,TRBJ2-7,TGTGCCAGCAGTTCCACCCCTTGGGACTACACCTACGAGCAGTACTTC,CASSSTPWDYTYEQYF
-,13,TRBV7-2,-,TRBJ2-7,TGTGCCAGCAGCTTAACAGGGCGGTACGAGCAGTACTTC,CASSLTGRYEQYF
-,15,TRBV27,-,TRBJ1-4,TGTGCCAGCAGTTCCTGGGAGGCTGGGGATGAAAAACTGTTTTTT,CASSSWEAGDEKLFF
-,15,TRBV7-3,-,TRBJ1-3,TGTGCCAGCAGCCCGAACGGGGGTGGTGGAAACACCATATATTTT,CASSPNGGGGNTIYF
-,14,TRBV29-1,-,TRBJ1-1,TGCAGCGTTTACTCCGGGACGGCGGGAACTGAAGCTTTCTTT,CSVYSGTAGTEAFF
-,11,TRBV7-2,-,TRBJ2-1,TGTGCCAGCAGCCCCGAGAGAAGAGAGTTCTTC,CASSPERREFF
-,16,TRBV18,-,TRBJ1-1,TGTGCCAGCTCACCTTTACGGGGGGGCGAGAGCACTGAAGCTTTCTTT,CASSPLRGGESTEAFF
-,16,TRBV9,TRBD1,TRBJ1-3,TGTGCCAGCAGCCAAACGACAGGGGGCTATGGAAACACCATATATTTT,CASSQTTGGYGNTIYF
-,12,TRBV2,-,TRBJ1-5,TGTGCCAGCAGTGCGGGGGTACAGCCCCAGCATTTT,CASSAGVQPQHF
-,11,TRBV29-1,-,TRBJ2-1,TGCAGCGTTTTCATTAGCGTTGAGCAGTTCTTC,CSVFISVEQFF
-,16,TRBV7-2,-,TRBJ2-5,TGTGCCAGCAGCTCGGGCATCACGGGCTCAGAGGGGACCCAGTACTTC,CASSSGITGSEGTQYF
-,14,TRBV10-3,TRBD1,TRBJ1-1,TGTGCCACGGGGCTTGGACAGGGGAACACTGAAGCTTTCTTT,CATGLGQGNTEAFF
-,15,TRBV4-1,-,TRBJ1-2,TGCGCCAGCAGCCGCGAGGAGGGGACTAACTATGGCTACACCTTC,CASSREEGTNYGYTF
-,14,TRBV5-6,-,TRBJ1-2,TGTGCCAGCAGCTTGCAGGGCACGGGTTTTGGCTACACCTTC,CASSLQGTGFGYTF
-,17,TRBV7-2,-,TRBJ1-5,TGTGCCAGCAGCCCCTCGACAGGCCTTTATAGCAATCAGCCCCAGCATTTT,CASSPSTGLYSNQPQHF
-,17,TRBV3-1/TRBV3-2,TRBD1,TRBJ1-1,TGTGCCAGCAGTCTTCCCGAGACCGGGACAGTGAACACTGAAGCTTTCTTT,CASSLPETGTVNTEAFF
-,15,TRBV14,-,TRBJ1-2,TGTGCCAGCAGCCAATTCCGAACAGGAAACTATGGCTACACCTTC,CASSQFRTGNYGYTF
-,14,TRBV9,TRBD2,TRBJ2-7,TGTGCCAGCAGCGTGGCTAGCGGAAGTCGAGAGCAGTACTTC,CASSVASGSREQYF
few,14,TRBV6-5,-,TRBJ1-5,TGTGCCAGCAGTCAGATCGGGAGCAATCAGCCCCAGCATTTT,CASSQIGSNQPQHF
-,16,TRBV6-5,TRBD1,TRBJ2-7,TGTGCCAGCAGTTCTTCAAGGACAGGGGACTCCTACGAGCAGTACTTC,CASSSSRTGDSYEQYF
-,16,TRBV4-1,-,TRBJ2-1,TGCGCCAGCAGCCAAGGAAACGGGAGATCCTACAATGAGCAGTTCTTC,CASSQGNGRSYNEQFF
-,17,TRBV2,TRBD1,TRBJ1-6,TGTGCCAGGGACGGCGGACAGGGTGTTGTTTCGAATTCACCCCTCCACTTT,CARDGGQGVVSNSPLHF
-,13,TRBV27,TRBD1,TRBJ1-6,TGTGCCAGCAGTTTTCCACAGGGGTCACCCCTCCACTTT,CASSFPQGSPLHF
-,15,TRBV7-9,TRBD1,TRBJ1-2,TGTGCCAGCAGCTTAGCTGGACAGGGGGCCGGTGGCTACACCTTC,CASSLAGQGAGGYTF
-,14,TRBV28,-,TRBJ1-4,TGTGCCAGCAGTTTATCAGGGGTTGGTGAAAAACTGTTTTTT,CASSLSGVGEKLFF
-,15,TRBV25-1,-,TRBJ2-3,TGTGCCAGCAGTGATAGCGGCCCTCTGGGGGATACGCAGTATTTT,CASSDSGPLGDTQYF
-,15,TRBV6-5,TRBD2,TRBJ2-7,TGTGCCAGCAGTTCACCGGGACTAGCGGGTTACGAGCAGTACTTC,CASSSPGLAGYEQYF